This entry is about one T cell receptor (beta chain). What it binds is not known. Treatment described: oral pan-JAK inhibitor, 5-10 mg twice daily. Researchers took lesional scalp punch biopsies and peripheral blood from people who were alopecia areata patients. This entry is derived from a study of CD8+ T cells in alopecia areata. In the study overall: Treatment comprised oral tofacitinib, 5 to 10 mg twice daily, in treated patients.

Study-wide points: Expanded CD8+ clones among the top 100, and scalp clonality, were significantly decreased by tofacitinib. Because of a solitary nonresponder, the connection of baseline CD8+ expansion to response stays uncertain.

Germline-derived CDR1 and CDR2 are MDHEN and SYDVKM. V lost 7 bases to trimming and J lost 11 bases, with 18 bases between them. CDR3 length: 14 residues. It was cDNA, reverse transcribed from extracted RNA, that served as the sequencing template. Clones were sequenced by immunoSEQ multiplex PCR, and TCRdb holds only the in-frame ones, with some missing. The sample carries 90,000 to 130,000 clones, around three fifths recorded once. This material consisted of CD8+ T cells sorted from blood, taken at week 24, from a patient treated with tofacitinib. The sequence was obtained from a human donor with alopecia areata. The chain couples TRBV28 to TRBJ1-6; D is uncertain. In nucleotides, the CDR3 is TGTGCCAGCACCCGGCCGGACTTCATGACACCCCTCCACTTT. As protein: CASTRPDFMTPLHF.